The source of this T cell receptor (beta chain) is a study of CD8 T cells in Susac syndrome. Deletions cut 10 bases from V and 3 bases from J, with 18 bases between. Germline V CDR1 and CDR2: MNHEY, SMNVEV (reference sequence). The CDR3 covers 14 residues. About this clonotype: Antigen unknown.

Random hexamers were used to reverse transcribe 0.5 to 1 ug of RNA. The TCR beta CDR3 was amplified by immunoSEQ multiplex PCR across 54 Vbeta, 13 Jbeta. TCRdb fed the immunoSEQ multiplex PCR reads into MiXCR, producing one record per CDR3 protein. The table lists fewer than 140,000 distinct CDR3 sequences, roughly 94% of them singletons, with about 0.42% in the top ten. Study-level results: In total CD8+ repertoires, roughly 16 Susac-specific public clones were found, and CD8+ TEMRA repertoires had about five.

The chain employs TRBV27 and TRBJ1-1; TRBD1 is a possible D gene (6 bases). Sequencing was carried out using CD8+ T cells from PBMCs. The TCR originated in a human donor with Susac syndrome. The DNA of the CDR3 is TGTGCCACCGCTGACAGGCCAGGGGACACTGAAGCTTTCTTT. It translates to CATADRPGDTEAFF.